This T cell receptor (beta chain) was documented in a study of CXCR3-negative and CXCR3-positive naive CD8 T cells. General study points: Hydrophobicity was higher for TRB CDR3s found in CXCR3-positive naive cells than in CXCR3-negative naive cells.

The TRB cDNA libraries were prepared by 5' RACE with UMI labels. Reanalyzing the 5' RACE reads, TCRdb keeps one entry per CDR3 protein, without DNA. Reported are 75,000 to 100,000 distinct CDR3 sequences; the ten largest clones contain about 1.4%. Notes on this clonotype: Its specificity is unknown.

Germline V gene lookup returns CDR1 LNHDA and CDR2 SQIVND (reference sequence). The CDR3 runs to 13 residues. The sample was naive CXCR3- CD8+ T cells from blood. Subset denoted: CD45RO-CCR7+CD27+CD95- naive CD8+ T cells lacking CXCR3 (TNR3-). This clonotype originated in a human donor in good health. Some clones in this sample may be carry-over from other donors' samples. This chain uses TRBV19 with TRBJ2-7; TCRdb designates TRBD1, a call that cannot be tested without DNA. The CDR3 region is CACSVQGSHEQYF. Filled out from reference TRBV19 and TRBJ2-7, the complete variable domain reads DGGITQSPKYLFRKEGQNVTLSCEQNLNHDAMYWYRQDPGQGLRLIYYSQIVNDFQKGDIAEGYSVSREKKESFPLTVTSAQKNPTAFYLCACSVQGSHEQYFGPGTRLTVT.